This T cell receptor (beta chain) was sequenced for a study of blood T cell repertoires in COVID-19. On the study more broadly: Both acute and convalescent COVID-19 samples were obtained from the United States, Italy and Spain. Sample material is recorded as cDNA or gDNA derived from T cells, B-cell-depleted T cells, or PBMCs.

This CDR3 region has 14 residues. From germline, CDR1 is SGHRS and CDR2 YFSETQ. Losses at the gene ends were 4 bases for V and 4 bases for J; bases not matched to a gene: 2. Authors' processing steps: Cell counts per sample came from amplifying reference gene primers. Produced via immunoSEQ multiplex PCR; TCRdb's table is partial and in-frame only. The V and J calls and the clone size are those of that table, but D and trimming were determined from the DNA. The sample yields roughly 80,000 clones, about 90% seen once. V usage is TRBV5-1 and J usage is TRBJ2-1; TRBD2 aligns across 10 bases. Input material: peripheral blood. The TCR was taken from a man between 50 and 59 years old with active COVID-19. CDR3 amino acids: CASSELAGYNEQFF. The CDR3 nucleotides are TGCGCCAGCAGCGAACTAGCGGGATACAATGAGCAGTTCTTC.